This T cell receptor beta chain appears in the sequencing data of a study of T cell responses to AZD1222 COVID-19 vaccine. The study's findings and limits: Sampling that yielded the repertoires occurred only after the peak T cell response.

Assay used: immunoSEQ multiplex PCR; TCRdb lists only in-frame clones, some missing. The profile shows 100,000 to 150,000 clones, around 89% of them singletons. V was cut by 6 bases and J by 1 base, with 12 bases left in between. Germline V lookup: CDR1 LNHDA, CDR2 SQIVND (reference sequence). CDR3 length equals 14 residues. About this clone: The target antigen is unknown.

The chain combines TRBV19 with TRBJ1-1; D not certain. The sequencing here drew on peripheral blood, taken on day 0 of MenACWY control vaccination. This receptor was identified in an adult in good health. The CDR3 DNA reads TGTGCCAGTAGCCCCGTACCAGGGAACACTGAAGCTTTCTTT. This codes for CASSPVPGNTEAFF.